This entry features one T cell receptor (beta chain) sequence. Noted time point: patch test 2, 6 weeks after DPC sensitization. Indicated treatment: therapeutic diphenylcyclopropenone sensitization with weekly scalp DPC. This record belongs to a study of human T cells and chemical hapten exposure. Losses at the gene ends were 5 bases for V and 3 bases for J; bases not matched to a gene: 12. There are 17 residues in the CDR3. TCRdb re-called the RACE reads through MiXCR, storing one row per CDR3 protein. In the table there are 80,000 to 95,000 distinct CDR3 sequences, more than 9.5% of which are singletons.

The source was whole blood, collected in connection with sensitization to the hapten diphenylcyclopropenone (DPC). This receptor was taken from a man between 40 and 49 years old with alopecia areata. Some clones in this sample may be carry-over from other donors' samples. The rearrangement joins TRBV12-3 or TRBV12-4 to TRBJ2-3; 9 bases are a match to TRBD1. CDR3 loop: CASSRYAGTGNTDTQYF. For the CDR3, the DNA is TGTGCCAGCAGTCGTTACGCCGGGACAGGGAATACAGATACGCAGTATTTT.